What follows are 12 T cell receptor beta chains derived from one specimen sequenced in a study of T cell repertoires in cytomegalovirus infection. From the reads, TCRdb called clonotypes with MiXCR, one entry per CDR3 protein. The sample has a few hundred thousand distinct CDR3 sequences, under 25% seen once. Material for sequencing was CD8+ T cells from PBMCs. These receptors came from a human donor in good health (CMV status not recorded). Some clones in this sample may be carry-over from other donors' samples.

This clonotype was counted only a few times. The V and J genes are TRBV20-1 and TRBJ2-7; D may correspond to TRBD1 or TRBD2 (5 bases each). The CDR3 spans 13 residues. V was pared by 5 bases and J by 1 base, with 12 bases between. The germline CDR1 and CDR2 sequences are DFQATT and SNEGSKA (reference sequence). The CDR3 loop is CSAAHGGSYEQYF. The CDR3 DNA follows: TGCAGTGCTGCACATGGGGGATCCTACGAGCAGTACTTC.

This clonotype was recorded at least ten times. The rearrangement uses TRBV7-8 and TRBJ1-2; D gene uncertain. The V end lost 1 base, the J end lost 0 bases, and 9 bases lay between the germline ends. In germline, CDR1 is SGHVS, CDR2 FQNEAQ. The CDR3 has 15 residues. The CDR3 reads CASSLDFSANYGYTF. The CDR3 bases are TGTGCCAGCAGCTTAGATTTCTCAGCTAACTATGGCTACACCTTC.

This clonotype was picked up many times. This sequence joins TRBV7-2 and TRBJ1-2, with 9 bases lining up with TRBD1. CDR3 length: 16 amino acids. With V trimmed by 0 bases and J by 7 bases, 9 bases remained unmatched. Germline V CDR1 and CDR2: SGHTA, FQGNSA. CDR3 sequence: CASSLAPGQGLGGYTF. The CDR3 coding sequence is TGTGCCAGCAGCTTAGCTCCGGGACAGGGACTGGGTGGCTACACCTTC.

Only a few counts were recorded for this clonotype. The chain is built from TRBV7-2 and TRBJ1-2; 7 bases line up with TRBD1. CDR3 length: 13 amino acids. V was pared by 5 bases and J by 5 bases, with 5 bases of the junction left unmatched. Germline V gives CDR1 SGHTA, CDR2 FQGNSA. The DNA for the CDR3 is TGTGCCAGCAGCGACAGGGAAGGATATGGCTACACCTTC. It is translated as CASSDREGYGYTF. The full variable domain, in which reference TRBV7-2 and TRBJ1-2 provide the parts outside the CDR3, is GAGVSQSPSNKVTEKGKDVELRCDPISGHTALYWYRQSLGQGLEFLIYFQGNSAPDKSGLPSDRFSAERTGGSVSTLTIQRTQQEDSAVYLCASSDREGYGYTFGSGTRLTVV.

This clonotype was detected once. The rearrangement links TRBV7-4 to TRBJ2-7, with D unresolved. The germline V gene encodes CDR1 SGHVT and CDR2 SQSDAQ. CDR3 size: 13 residues. Trimming cost V 5 bases and J 3 bases, with 11 bases left between them. CDR3 residues: CASSPPGHYEQYF. Here the CDR3 DNA reads TGTGCCAGCAGCCCCCCGGGCCACTACGAGCAGTACTTC.

This clonotype has ten or more counts. The gene calls are TRBV11-2 and TRBJ2-2, with no clear D. CDR3 length: 11 residues. CDR1 and CDR2 (germline): SGHAT, FQNNGV. The V end was cut by 7 bases, the J end by 5 bases, with 5 bases between. The CDR3: CASTRTGELFF. The DNA of the CDR3 is TGTGCCAGCACCCGAACCGGGGAGCTGTTTTTT.

This sequence joins TRBV15 and TRBJ1-5, with unresolved D. The CDR3 is made up of 12 amino acids. With 5 bases removed from V and 8 bases from J, the gap between germline ends came to 10 bases. Per the germline V gene, CDR1 is LNHNV and CDR2 is YYDKDF (reference sequence). The CDR3 protein is CATSEGGKPQHF. The CDR3, as DNA: TGTGCCACCAGCGAAGGAGGTAAGCCCCAGCATTTT.

The chain couples TRBV12-3 or TRBV12-4 to TRBJ2-3; D remains unclear. V lost 6 bases and J lost 1, with 5 bases in between. The CDR3 sequence is 12 residues long. The CDR3 DNA reads as TGTGCCAGCAGCGGGTGCACAGATACGCAGTATTTT. As protein: CASSGCTDTQYF.

This clonotype is judged medium-sized. The J gene is TRBJ1-1, the V gene TRBV7-8, with 12 bases aligning to TRBD1. Trimming took 3 bases from V and 0 from J; bases not matched to a gene: 8. The germline V gene encodes CDR1 SGHVS and CDR2 FQNEAQ. This CDR3 region has 18 residues. CDR3 coding DNA: TGTGCCAGCAGCTTCGGGACAGGGGGCGCGGGGGTGAACACTGAAGCTTTCTTT. This codes for CASSFGTGGAGVNTEAFF.

This clonotype was seen a handful of times. The rearrangement uses TRBV23-1 and TRBJ2-4; no clear D gene. TRBV23-1 is identified as an open reading frame with a role that is uncertain. Deletions cut 8 bases from V and 0 bases from J, with 8 bases between. The CDR3 length is 13 residues. Here the CDR3 DNA reads TGCGCCAGCCCAACTCGAGCCAAAAACATTCAGTACTTC. Amino acids: CASPTRAKNIQYF.

This clonotype was seen a few times. The V and J genes are TRBV2 and TRBJ1-2; D is perhaps TRBD1 (5 bases). CDR1 SNHLY and CDR2 FYNNEI come from the germline V gene. V lost 5 bases and J 10 bases, leaving 23 bases between the germline ends. The CDR3 is 15 amino acids. In DNA form, the CDR3 reads TGTGCCAGCAGTCCAATGGACGGGGCTACCTCGCCCTACACCTTC. This gives the protein CASSPMDGATSPYTF.

Only a few counts were recorded for this clonotype. The chain links TRBV5-1 to TRBJ1-4; no reliable D call. V dropped 4 bases and J dropped 0 bases, with 10 bases sitting between them. The CDR3 is made up of 15 amino acids. From germline, CDR1 is SGHRS and CDR2 YFSETQ. In DNA form, the CDR3 reads TGCGCCAGCAGCCCGGCAAGTCCAACTAATGAAAAACTGTTTTTT. The encoded protein is CASSPASPTNEKLFF.